Below are 27 T cell receptor beta chains sequenced from a single sample in a study of cytomegalovirus exposure and HLA in healthy donors. PCR involved 60 Vbeta and 13 Jbeta primers. Generated by immunoSEQ multiplex PCR, the TCRdb table keeps only in-frame clones and is missing some. The repertoire holds approximately 150,000 clones, with 77% as singletons. Sequencing input: PBMCs. Receptors were obtained from a male donor in good health and CMV-seropositive.

The chain joins TRBV4-2 to TRBJ1-1; TRBD1 matches 8 bases. The CDR3 extends over 14 amino acids. Germline CDR1 LGHNA, CDR2 YNFKEQ. J gave up 7 bases and V 1 base, and 5 bases lay outside the gene matches. CDR3 sequence reads: CASSQGQGSCEAFF. The CDR3 region has the DNA TGTGCCAGCAGCCAAGGACAGGGGAGCTGTGAAGCTTTCTTT.

The V and J genes are TRBV5-6 and TRBJ1-2, with D maybe TRBD1 (5 bases). The length of the CDR3 is 13 residues. Germline loops: CDR1 SGHDT, CDR2 YYEEEE. Trimming took off 4 bases at V and 4 bases at J, with 11 bases between the two ends. CDR3 sequence (DNA): TGTGCCAGCAGCCTGGGGGGGGTCTATGGCTACACCTTC. Residues: CASSLGGVYGYTF.

The chain carries TRBV5-4 and TRBJ2-5; 13 positions agree with TRBD2. Per the germline V gene, CDR1 is SGHNT and CDR2 is YYREEE (reference sequence). CDR3 length: 13 residues. The V gene end was trimmed by 5 bases and the J gene end by 11 bases; junction bases not matched to a gene: 6. CDR3 in amino acids: CASSYGLAGEQYF. Here the CDR3 DNA reads TGTGCCAGCAGTTATGGACTAGCGGGGGAGCAGTACTTC.

This rearrangement joins TRBV28 to TRBJ1-2, with D possibly TRBD1 on 6 matching bases. The CDR3 is made up of 14 amino acids. The germline gives CDR1 MDHEN, CDR2 SYDVKM. Trimming pared 5 bases from V and 8 bases from J, leaving 18 bases between. The CDR3, as DNA: TGTGCCAGCAGTGTCAGGGGAATAGAAGGAGGCTACACCTTC. This translates into CASSVRGIEGGYTF.

The genes are TRBV4-2 and TRBJ2-6; D is perhaps TRBD2 (6 bases). The CDR3 contains 19 residues. Deletions cut 0 bases from V and 0 bases from J, with 15 bases between. CDR1 is LGHNA, CDR2 YNFKEQ, per germline. The DNA for the CDR3 is TGTGCCAGCAGCCAAGATCGGCAGTGGGGGGACTCTGGGGCCAACGTCCTGACTTTC. As protein: CASSQDRQWGDSGANVLTF.

This chain connects TRBV2 to TRBJ1-6; weak D call: TRBD1 (5 bases). Trimming pared 3 bases from V and 8 bases from J, leaving 14 bases between. The CDR3 has 15 amino acids. The V gene's germline CDR1 is SNHLY and CDR2 FYNNEI. The CDR3 DNA sequence: TGTGCCAGCAGTGAGCGGGGCGCCCTCTATTCACCCCTCCACTTT. It codes for CASSERGALYSPLHF.

V gene TRBV11-1 combines with J gene TRBJ2-1; 7 bases are a match to TRBD2. Losses at the gene ends were 1 base for V and 2 bases for J; bases not matched to a gene: 2. CDR3 size: 15 residues. Germline V gene data show CDR1 as SGHAT and CDR2 as FQDESV (reference sequence). The CDR3 DNA is TGTGCCAGCAGCTTAGTGGGGGGGGCCTACAATGAGCAGTTCTTC. Its protein product is CASSLVGGAYNEQFF.

V gene TRBV6-5 combines with J gene TRBJ1-1; D gene uncertain. Trimming left V 2 bases short and J 2 bases short, with 6 bases between. Looked up from germline, CDR1 is MNHEY and CDR2 is SVGAGI. The CDR3 spans 13 residues. The CDR3 bases are TGTGCCAGCAGTTACCAGTTAAACACTGAAGCTTTCTTT. Protein: CASSYQLNTEAFF.

The rearrangement joins TRBV10-3 to TRBJ2-5; D call uncertain. The J call is in doubt because the DNA end fits TRBJ2-7 better. Germline values: CDR1 ENHRY, CDR2 SYGVKD. This CDR3 has 11 amino acids. The CDR3 DNA follows: TGTGCCATCAGTGAAAACTACGAGCAGTACTTC. Protein: CAISENYEQYF.

The chain couples TRBV6-5 to TRBJ1-2, with no clear D. The V end lost 0 bases, the J end lost 8 bases, and 16 bases lay between the germline ends. Looked up from germline, CDR1 is MNHEY and CDR2 is SVGAGI. The CDR3 extends over 15 amino acids. The CDR3 loop reads CASSYSYLKAEGYTF. The DNA of the CDR3 is TGTGCCAGCAGTTACTCGTATCTCAAAGCGGAAGGCTACACCTTC.

This chain connects TRBV6-5 to TRBJ2-1; 11 bases line up with TRBD2. CDR1 and CDR2 from the germline V gene are MNHEY and SVGAGI. The CDR3 loop spans 16 amino acids. V lost 0 bases, J lost 6 bases, and 4 bases stayed unmatched. Written as DNA, the CDR3 is TGTGCCAGCAGTTACTCCCTAGCGGGGGGCCGCAATGAGCAGTTCTTC. As protein: CASSYSLAGGRNEQFF.

This chain uses TRBV30 with TRBJ2-7; possibly TRBD1 for D (6 bases). This CDR3 is built from 14 residues. CDR1 is GTSNPN and CDR2 is SVGIG in the germline V gene (reference sequence). Deletions cut 3 bases from V and 0 bases from J, with 12 bases between. The CDR3 nucleotides are TGTGCCTGGAGGTGGGGACAAAGCTCCTACGAGCAGTACTTC. Encoded protein: CAWRWGQSSYEQYF.

The rearrangement uses TRBV7-2 and TRBJ2-2; 9 nucleotides match TRBD2. The CDR3 extends over 15 amino acids. Germline V CDR1 and CDR2: SGHTA, FQGNSA. Losses at the gene ends were 5 bases for V and 7 bases for J; bases not matched to a gene: 8. In DNA, the CDR3 is TGTGCCAGCAGCCCCGGGACTAGCTGGGGCGGGGAGCTGTTTTTT. Protein sequence: CASSPGTSWGGELFF.

This chain links TRBV30 with TRBJ2-1; 10 bases line up with TRBD1. This CDR3 region has 14 residues. Germline values: CDR1 GTSNPN, CDR2 SVGIG (reference sequence). Trimming took 3 bases from V and 9 from J; bases not matched to a gene: 8. CDR3: CAWSLTGTGVEQFF. DNA of the CDR3: TGTGCCTGGAGCCTTACCGGGACAGGGGTTGAGCAGTTCTTC.

V usage is TRBV7-9 and J usage is TRBJ1-2; 10 bases line up with TRBD1. The CDR3 is made up of 11 amino acids. J lost 13 bases, V lost 5 bases, and 4 bases had no gene match. Germline V gene sequence: CDR1 SEHNR, CDR2 FQNEAQ (reference sequence). The CDR3 sequence: CASSGTGEATF. DNA of the CDR3: TGTGCCAGCAGCGGGACAGGGGAGGCCACCTTC.

This chain links TRBV7-9 with TRBJ2-7, with D perhaps TRBD1 (6 bases). The CDR3 has 14 amino acids. With 1 base removed from V and 5 bases from J, the gap between germline ends came to 12 bases. Germline-derived CDR1 and CDR2 are SEHNR and FQNEAQ (reference sequence). In DNA form, the CDR3 reads TGTGCCAGCAGCTTAGGTGGCAGGGGTCACGAGCAGTACTTC. It translates to CASSLGGRGHEQYF.

CDR3 DNA: TGTGCCAGTGGCCTCCGCGGGACCCAGTACTTC. Protein sequence: CASGLRGTQYF. The V and J genes are TRBV6-1 and TRBJ2-5, with D uncertain. V was pared by 9 bases and J by 7 bases, with 12 bases between. The CDR3 consists of 11 residues. Looked up from germline, CDR1 is MNHNS and CDR2 is SASEGT.

The rearrangement joins TRBV10-3 to TRBJ2-7, with a weak D call TRBD2 (5 bases). Looked up from germline, CDR1 is ENHRY and CDR2 is SYGVKD. This CDR3 is built from 14 residues. V lost 10 bases, J lost 0 bases, and 16 bases lay in between. This CDR3 reads CATAPDFSSYEQYF. The CDR3 nucleotides are TGTGCCACCGCCCCGGACTTTAGCTCCTACGAGCAGTACTTC.

This chain links TRBV18 with TRBJ2-5, with D possibly TRBD1 on 5 matching bases. Germline assignment: CDR1 KGHSH and CDR2 LQKENI. The CDR3 is 13 residues long. The germline V and J ends were trimmed by 6 bases and 2 bases, with 10 bases remaining between them. The CDR3 protein is CASSDSLQETQYF. In DNA form, the CDR3 reads TGTGCCAGCTCCGACAGTCTACAAGAGACCCAGTACTTC.

This clone was observed a few times. The rearrangement joins TRBV19 to TRBJ1-2, with a weak D call TRBD1 (5 bases). This CDR3 region has 11 residues. The germline CDR1 and CDR2 sequences are LNHDA and SQIVND (reference sequence). Trimming took 5 bases from V and 6 from J, leaving 7 bases between them. This chain's CDR3 is CASSGAHGYTF. The CDR3 DNA reads as TGTGCCAGTAGTGGGGCACATGGCTACACCTTC.

This rearrangement joins TRBV15 to TRBJ2-1, with 7 positions matching TRBD2. Trimming removed 3 bases from V and 5 bases from J; junction bases left unmatched: 10. This CDR3 is built from 16 residues. Germline V gene sequence: CDR1 LNHNV, CDR2 YYDKDF (reference sequence). The CDR3 nucleotides read TGTGCCACCAGCAGGGGCGGGGGTGTTCGGCACAATGAGCAGTTCTTC. This encodes CATSRGGGVRHNEQFF.

The chain uses TRBV6-4 and TRBJ1-6; 8 nucleotides line up with TRBD1. The CDR3 is 18 amino acids. Germline V gene sequence: CDR1 MRHNA, CDR2 SNTAGT. Trimming took 2 bases from V and 0 from J; bases not matched to a gene: 6. CDR3 amino acids: CASSDLRTGSSYNSPLHF. CDR3 bases: TGTGCCAGCAGTGACCTAAGGACAGGGAGCTCCTATAATTCACCCCTCCACTTT.

The V gene is TRBV4-3, the J gene TRBJ2-6; tentatively, D is TRBD1 (6 bases). The CDR3 spans 18 residues. The germline V gene has CDR1 LGHNA and CDR2 YSLEER. Trimming took off 0 bases at V and 1 base at J, with 13 bases between the two ends. The CDR3 coding sequence is TGCGCCAGCAGCCAAGAGGCTCCCGGGACATCTGGGGCCAACGTCCTGACTTTC. Translating it yields CASSQEAPGTSGANVLTF.

This clone has a single count. The chain joins TRBV5-6 to TRBJ1-3; D is unclear. This CDR3 is 14 amino acids long. V dropped 0 bases and J dropped 3 bases, with 7 bases sitting between them. The germline V gene has CDR1 SGHDT and CDR2 YYEEEE. The CDR3 region is CASSLGRLGNTIYF. Here the CDR3 DNA reads TGTGCCAGCAGCTTGGGCAGGCTTGGAAACACCATATATTTT.

This clone was counted once. The rearrangement links TRBV11-2 to TRBJ1-1, with 9 nucleotides matching TRBD1. Germline CDR1 SGHAT, CDR2 FQNNGV. This CDR3 is built from 17 residues. With V trimmed by 2 bases and J by 0 bases, 7 bases remained unmatched. DNA of the CDR3: TGTGCCAGCAGCTTACCACAGGGGGCAGGGATGAACACTGAAGCTTTCTTT. Translating gives CASSLPQGAGMNTEAFF.

This clone showed up just a few times. The chain is built from TRBV19 and TRBJ2-7; 12 bases are a match to TRBD2. Looked up from germline, CDR1 is LNHDA and CDR2 is SQIVND (reference sequence). The CDR3 contains 17 residues. With V trimmed by 3 bases and J by 7 bases, 13 bases remained unmatched. This CDR3 reads CASSILGLAGTPGEQYF. The CDR3 DNA follows: TGTGCCAGTAGTATCCTTGGACTAGCGGGGACGCCGGGGGAGCAGTACTTC.

The chain combines TRBV7-9 with TRBJ1-6; no clear D gene. Germline CDR1 and CDR2: SEHNR and FQNEAQ (reference sequence). This CDR3 is built from 15 residues. The V gene lost 2 bases and the J gene lost 7 bases, with 12 bases spanning the gap. The CDR3 loop reads CASSLLATENSPLHF. CDR3 DNA sequence: TGTGCCAGCAGCTTACTCGCTACAGAGAATTCACCCCTCCACTTT.